This T cell receptor (beta chain) derives from a study of early T cells in non-severe SARS-CoV-2 infection. There are many counts of this clonotype. The antigen is undetermined. Findings and caveats of the study: Matching against VDJdb likely underestimated virus-specific expansions, favoring anti-spike CD8.

One entry per CDR3 protein, called by TCRdb with MiXCR from the 5' RACE reads. The table has fewer than 40,000 distinct CDR3 sequences, about 6% seen once. The sample was whole blood. The TCR was taken from an adult who was a healthcare worker with PCR-confirmed SARS-CoV-2 infection or an uninfected control (not recorded which).

The CDR3 DNA is TGCAGTGCTAGCCCGGATCTCCAAACCGGGGAGCTGTTTTTT. Translated: CSASPDLQTGELFF. The gene calls are TRBV20-1 and TRBJ2-2; no firm D call. The V gene's germline CDR1 is DFQATT and CDR2 SNEGSKA (reference sequence). Trimming removed 3 bases from V and 5 bases from J, with 13 bases in between. This CDR3 contains 14 residues.